These 23 T cell receptor beta chains came from one sample sequenced in a study of cytomegalovirus exposure and HLA in healthy donors. A multiplex PCR was run with 60 Vbeta primers and 13 Jbeta primers. Method: immunoSEQ multiplex PCR; TCRdb's copy keeps in-frame clones and lacks some. This table holds around 130,000 clones, about two thirds found once. The sample comprised PBMCs. The receptors originated from a man aged 35 to 55 in good health and CMV-seropositive.

This chain joins TRBV23-1 and TRBJ1-2; D unclear. TRBV23-1 is known as an ORF, though its function is uncertain. The germline V and J ends were trimmed by 2 bases and 8 bases, with 12 bases remaining between them. This CDR3 region has 13 residues. The CDR3, as DNA: TGCGCCAGCAGTCAACTAGTCCTACTCGGCTACACCTTC. This translates into CASSQLVLLGYTF.

The genes are TRBV7-6 and TRBJ1-1; the D gene is possibly TRBD1 (6 bases). Trimming shortened V by 1 base and J by 0 bases, and 9 bases separated the two germline ends. The CDR3 runs 15 residues. Looked up from germline, CDR1 is SGHVS and CDR2 is FNYEAQ. The chain's CDR3 is CASSLGEGVNTEAFF. The CDR3 DNA reads as TGTGCCAGCAGCTTAGGTGAGGGGGTGAACACTGAAGCTTTCTTT. Combining the CDR3 with reference TRBV7-6 and TRBJ1-1 gives the whole variable domain GAGVSQSPRYKVTKRGQDVALRCDPISGHVSLYWYRQALGQGPEFLTYFNYEAQQDKSGLPNDRFSAERPEGSISTLTIQRTEQRDSAMYRCASSLGEGVNTEAFFGQGTRLTVV.

The V gene is TRBV19, the J gene TRBJ2-4, with a tentative D call TRBD2 (5 bases). Germline loops: CDR1 LNHDA, CDR2 SQIVND (reference sequence). The germline V and J ends were trimmed by 1 base and 8 bases, with 15 bases remaining between them. CDR3 length equals 15 residues. This chain's CDR3 is CASSIGAGHVDIQYF. In DNA, the CDR3 is TGTGCCAGTAGTATAGGCGCGGGTCACGTGGACATTCAGTACTTC. The full variable domain, completed using reference TRBV19 and TRBJ2-4, is DGGITQSPKYLFRKEGQNVTLSCEQNLNHDAMYWYRQDPGQGLRLIYYSQIVNDFQKGDIAEGYSVSREKKESFPLTVTSAQKNPTAFYLCASSIGAGHVDIQYFGAGTRLSVL.

This clone was detected a few times. V is TRBV7-8 and J is TRBJ2-2, with 12 bases aligning to TRBD1. CDR1 and CDR2 (germline): SGHVS, FQNEAQ. This CDR3 spans 19 amino acids. The J segment lost 4 bases and the V segment lost 8 bases, leaving 17 bases of the junction unmatched. CDR3 sequence (DNA): TGTGCCAGCCCCCGCACCGGGACAGGGGGCGATGTGATCACCGGGGAGCTGTTTTTT. Its protein is CASPRTGTGGDVITGELFF.

This clone was observed once. V usage is TRBV2 and J usage is TRBJ2-5; 10 nucleotides agree with TRBD1. J gave up 5 bases and V 6 bases, and 12 bases lay outside the gene matches. Germline CDR1 SNHLY, CDR2 FYNNEI. This CDR3 spans 16 amino acids. The CDR3 sequence is CASRTDRGGVQETQYF. CDR3 bases: TGTGCCAGCAGAACGGACAGGGGGGGGGTCCAGGAGACCCAGTACTTC.

This clone has just a few counts. The chain links TRBV5-6 to TRBJ2-7; 8 nucleotides align to TRBD2. V dropped 5 bases and J dropped 2; count of bases not matched to a gene: 6. This CDR3 spans 14 amino acids. Germline assignment: CDR1 SGHDT and CDR2 YYEEEE. The CDR3 protein is CASSFPGLAYEQYF. The CDR3 coding sequence is TGTGCCAGCAGTTTTCCGGGACTAGCCTACGAGCAGTACTTC.

V gene TRBV28 combines with J gene TRBJ1-3; no definite D call. Germline CDR1 and CDR2: MDHEN and SYDVKM. V lost 2 bases and J 0 bases, leaving 8 bases between the germline ends. This CDR3 is built from 15 residues. CDR3 DNA sequence: TGTGCCAGCAGTTTAGACTTAAGCTCTGGAAACACCATATATTTT. Amino acid sequence: CASSLDLSSGNTIYF.

The V call is TRBV29-1, the J call TRBJ2-5; tentative D call: TRBD1 (5 bases). Deletions cut 8 bases from V and 5 bases from J, with 18 bases between. Germline V CDR1 and CDR2: SQVTM, ANQGSEA. This CDR3 spans 13 amino acids. CDR3 in amino acids: CSTMKGSRETQYF. The CDR3 coding sequence is TGCAGCACTATGAAGGGGTCGAGGGAGACCCAGTACTTC.

The chain uses TRBV7-2 and TRBJ1-1; D call uncertain. CDR3 size: 14 residues. The V gene's germline CDR1 is SGHTA and CDR2 FQGNSA. Trimming removed 2 bases from V and 4 bases from J, with 11 bases in between. The CDR3 spells CASSLPGSGTEAFF. The CDR3 coding sequence is TGTGCCAGCAGCTTACCGGGTTCGGGCACTGAAGCTTTCTTT.

The chain recombines TRBV6-1 with TRBJ1-2; a possible D gene is TRBD1 (5 bases). V was shortened by 0 bases and J by 5 bases, with 22 bases between the two germline ends. CDR1 is MNHNS, CDR2 SASEGT, per germline. This CDR3 is 18 amino acids long. This CDR3 reads CASSEAGPGTGGGYGYTF. Here the CDR3 DNA reads TGTGCCAGCAGTGAAGCAGGTCCTGGGACCGGGGGAGGTTATGGCTACACCTTC.

J is TRBJ2-7 and V is TRBV28; 9 bases are shared with TRBD1. This CDR3 spans 13 amino acids. The J segment lost 6 bases and the V segment lost 8 bases, leaving 8 bases of the junction unmatched. The germline CDR1 and CDR2 sequences are MDHEN and SYDVKM. DNA of the CDR3: TGTGCCAGCGAGTCCGGGACAGGGTCCGAGCAGTACTTC. Encoded protein: CASESGTGSEQYF.

The genes are TRBV5-1 and TRBJ2-2; 15 bases are shared with TRBD2. There are 14 residues in the CDR3. With 4 bases clipped from V and 14 bases from J, the junction kept 6 bases outside the gene matches. From germline, CDR1 is SGHRS and CDR2 YFSETQ. Here the CDR3 reads CASSMGLAGGPLFF. CDR3 sequence (DNA): TGCGCCAGCAGCATGGGACTAGCGGGAGGCCCACTGTTTTTT.

This clone was counted a few times. The CDR3, as DNA: TGCGCCAGCAGCCAAGTTGCCAGGGGCAGGGAAGCTTTCTTT. Protein: CASSQVARGREAFF. This chain links TRBV4-1 with TRBJ1-1; D perhaps matches TRBD1 (6 bases). Germline V lookup: CDR1 MGHRA, CDR2 YSYEKL. The CDR3 extends over 14 amino acids. V gave up 1 base and J gave up 8 bases, with 14 bases separating them.

The chain uses TRBV7-2 and TRBJ1-4, with a possible D match to TRBD1 (6 bases). V was shortened by 5 bases and J by 8 bases, with 21 bases between the two germline ends. The CDR3 spans 16 residues. Looked up from germline, CDR1 is SGHTA and CDR2 is FQGNSA. The CDR3 protein is CASSPGMGGPSEKLFF. CDR3 nucleotides: TGTGCCAGCAGCCCGGGGATGGGGGGGCCATCGGAAAAACTGTTTTTT.

As concerns this clone: One end of the junction is discordant with germline, which a read error may explain. The J gene is TRBJ2-2, the V gene TRBV7-9; no clear D. CDR1 SEHNR and CDR2 FQNEAQ come from the germline V gene (reference sequence). This CDR3 region has 12 residues. The CDR3: CSSTLIPGELFF. CDR3 nucleotide sequence: TGTTCCAGCACCCTAATCCCCGGGGAGCTGTTTTTT. Combining the CDR3 with reference TRBV7-9 and TRBJ2-2 gives the whole variable domain DTGVSQNPRHKITKRGQNVTFRCDPISEHNRLYWYRQTLGQGPEFLTYFQNEAQLEKSRLLSDRFSAERPKGSFSTLEIQRTEQGDSAMYLCSSTLIPGELFFGEGSRLTVL.

This clone turned up a few times. The chain combines TRBV27 with TRBJ2-3, with D perhaps matching TRBD1 (7 bases). The CDR3 spans 17 residues. Germline V gene lookup returns CDR1 MNHEY and CDR2 SMNVEV (reference sequence). V lost 6 bases and J 5 bases, leaving 24 bases between the germline ends. Written as DNA, the CDR3 is TGTGCCAGCAGACTTTACAGGGGCGGGATAGGAGTAGATACGCAGTATTTT. This codes for CASRLYRGGIGVDTQYF.

The V call is TRBV2, the J call TRBJ1-2; D is uncertain. The germline CDR1 and CDR2 sequences are SNHLY and FYNNEI. This CDR3 region has 14 residues. The germline V and J ends were trimmed by 5 bases and 3 bases, with 13 bases remaining between them. The CDR3 DNA reads TGTGCCAGCAGTCAAGGACGGAGCCACTATGGCTACACCTTC. Protein: CASSQGRSHYGYTF. Drawing the rest from reference TRBV2 and TRBJ1-2, the complete variable domain is EPEVTQTPSHQVTQMGQEVILRCVPISNHLYFYWYRQILGQKVEFLVSFYNNEISEKSEIFDDQFSVERPDGSNFTLKIRSTKLEDSAMYFCASSQGRSHYGYTFGSGTRLTVV.

The chain carries TRBV10-2 and TRBJ2-7; 9 bases are a match to TRBD1. Losses at the gene ends were 0 bases for V and 5 bases for J; bases not matched to a gene: 8. This CDR3 is built from 16 residues. Germline assignment: CDR1 WSHSY and CDR2 SAAADI. As DNA, the CDR3 is TGCGCCAGCAGTGAGTCCCACGCGGGACAGGGTAACGAGCAGTACTTC. This gives the protein CASSESHAGQGNEQYF.

This clone was detected only once. V usage is TRBV28 and J usage is TRBJ2-2, with a possible D match to TRBD2 (6 bases). Germline values: CDR1 MDHEN, CDR2 SYDVKM. V lost 5 bases and J 4 bases, leaving 11 bases between the germline ends. The CDR3 is 14 residues long. The CDR3 region is CASSRDFLTGELFF. As DNA, the CDR3 is TGTGCCAGCAGTCGGGACTTCCTCACCGGGGAGCTGTTTTTT.

The CDR3 loop is CASSPRTLMNTEAFF. The CDR3 bases are TGTGCCAGCAGCCCCCGGACACTTATGAACACTGAAGCTTTCTTT. J is TRBJ1-1 and V is TRBV9, with D tentatively TRBD1 (5 bases). This CDR3 has 15 residues. V lost 4 bases and J lost 0, with 13 bases in between. Germline V gives CDR1 SGDLS, CDR2 YYNGEE.

The chain carries TRBV5-6 and TRBJ2-3, with 9 bases identical to TRBD1. Trimming at V came to 1 base and at J to 0 bases, leaving 3 bases not matched to a gene. The germline CDR1 and CDR2 sequences are SGHDT and YYEEEE. The length of the CDR3 is 16 residues. The CDR3 region is CASSLYRGPSTDTQYF. The DNA for the CDR3 is TGTGCCAGCAGCTTGTACAGGGGGCCGAGCACAGATACGCAGTATTTT.

This clone was seen more than once but under ten times. J is TRBJ2-7 and V is TRBV27, with TRBD2 matching 9 bases. The CDR3 length is 16 residues. Germline-derived CDR1 and CDR2 are MNHEY and SMNVEV (reference sequence). V lost 6 bases to trimming and J lost 7 bases; unmatched junction nucleotides: 16. CDR3 nucleotide sequence: TGTGCCAGCAGCTCCTATGGAGGCGGGGGGGGAGGTGAGCAGTACTTC. Encoded protein: CASSSYGGGGGGEQYF.

J is TRBJ1-3 and V is TRBV7-2; a weak D match, TRBD1 (5 bases). From germline, CDR1 is SGHTA and CDR2 FQGNSA. The V end was cut by 5 bases, the J end by 1 base, with 12 bases between. This CDR3 is 15 amino acids long. CDR3 protein: CASSIGATSGNTIYF. In nucleotides, the CDR3 is TGTGCCAGCAGCATAGGGGCTACTTCTGGAAACACCATATATTTT.